A selection of T cell receptor beta chains follows, all from one sample in a study of blood T cells in healthy people across ages. TCRdb reanalysed the 5' RACE reads using MiXCR and keeps one entry per CDR3 protein. Seen here are some 730,000 distinct CDR3 sequences, about a fifth observed once, and the top ten hold around a fifth. Sequences were obtained from blood. The receptors originated from a man between 65 and 85 years old in good health. Each CDR3 is given with its conserved first and last residue. A D gene is named only where the DNA matches it firmly.

j_call d_call v_call cdr3_aa
TRBJ1-2 TRBD1 TRBV5-6 CASSQRDRGFSGYTF
TRBJ1-1 TRBD1 TRBV25-1 CASTDRQGRTEAFF
TRBJ2-4 NA TRBV20-1 CSARADRQFKNIQYF
TRBJ2-1 NA TRBV5-1 CASSERAGTSYNEQFF
TRBJ2-1 NA TRBV24-1 CATSDFDSSYNEQFF
NA NA TRBV28 CASSSTFREQFF
TRBJ2-1 TRBD2 TRBV5-1 CASSSSHRLAGHNEQFF
TRBJ2-2 TRBD1 TRBV30 CAWSAQQGFSGELFF
TRBJ2-7 NA TRBV29-1 CSVETDGYSYEQYF
TRBJ2-1 TRBD1 TRBV20-1 CSAREGRGINEQFF
TRBJ2-3 NA TRBV5-1 CASSREASDTQYF
TRBJ1-2 NA TRBV5-1 CASSLTGDIGYTF
TRBJ1-2 NA TRBV10-1 CASSELRGAQSGYTF
TRBJ1-4 NA TRBV10-3 CAIGAGTEKLFF
TRBJ1-1 NA TRBV29-1 CSVHTGMELKAFF
NA TRBD2 TRBV4-1 CASSYGLGVVEQYF
TRBJ1-6 TRBD1 TRBV3-1 CASSQGTGGPRSPLHF
TRBJ1-4 TRBD1 TRBV3-1 CASSQGAGGYEKLFF
NA NA TRBV27 CASSPRQEDEQYF
TRBJ1-1 TRBD1 TRBV3-1 CASSRRDRDSKAFF
TRBJ2-1 TRBD2 TRBV12-3/TRBV12-4 CASSTWTSEGNEQFF
TRBJ1-4 TRBD1 TRBV30 CAVYPQGASEKLFF
TRBJ1-4 NA TRBV7-2 CASSFAGSNEKLFF
TRBJ2-4 NA TRBV9 CASSVGVIAKNIQYF
TRBJ1-3 NA TRBV12-3/TRBV12-4 CASSLTGSGNTIYF
TRBJ2-3 NA TRBV12-3/TRBV12-4 CASSYKEGTQYF
TRBJ1-2 TRBD1 TRBV3-1 CASSQGQGDRYGYTF